This passage covers 28 T cell receptor beta chains from one sample sequenced in a study of OX40 agonist ivuxolimab in advanced cancers. Only in-frame clones appear in the TCRdb table, and some are missing; sequencing was by immunoSEQ multiplex PCR. This sample has about 100,000 clones, with 75% to 90% found just once. Material: CD4+ or CD8+ T cells sorted from blood, obtained in a trial of the OX40 agonist ivuxolimab. Receptors originate from an adult with an advanced solid tumor such as melanoma, head and neck, liver or kidney cancer.

As concerns this clone: This specimen includes other DNA sequences encoding the same CDR3. This chain links TRBV4-1 with TRBJ2-3; no clear D. The V end was cut by 1 base, the J end by 2 bases, with 10 bases between. CDR1 is MGHRA and CDR2 is YSYEKL in the germline V gene. This CDR3 is 15 amino acids long. CDR3 in DNA: TGCGCCAGCAGCCAAGGAGCCATCCCCACAGATACGCAGTATTTT. It translates to CASSQGAIPTDTQYF.

The rearrangement uses TRBV28 and TRBJ1-1; D is ambiguous. V was cut by 3 bases and J by 9 bases, with 20 bases left in between. The germline V gene has CDR1 MDHEN and CDR2 SYDVKM. The CDR3 is 15 residues long. CDR3 region: CASSLSVQRTSKAFF. The CDR3 nucleotides are TGTGCCAGCAGTTTGTCTGTGCAGCGTACCTCCAAAGCTTTCTTT.

This chain connects TRBV6-1 to TRBJ2-3; possible D gene TRBD2, 6 bases. Germline V lookup: CDR1 MNHNS, CDR2 SASEGT. V shed 2 bases and J shed 0 bases, with 18 bases lying between them. The CDR3 runs to 18 residues. CDR3 residues: CASSERGGKGTSTDTQYF. CDR3 in DNA: TGTGCCAGCAGTGAACGTGGCGGGAAGGGGACGAGCACAGATACGCAGTATTTT.

The chain couples TRBV2 to TRBJ2-3, with 9 bases fitting TRBD2. CDR3 length: 14 amino acids. The germline V gene has CDR1 SNHLY and CDR2 FYNNEI. With V trimmed by 5 bases and J by 3 bases, 3 bases remained unmatched. CDR3 loop: CASSSSGGTDTQYF. CDR3 in DNA: TGTGCCAGCAGTTCGAGCGGGGGGACAGATACGCAGTATTTT.

The chain is built from TRBV29-1 and TRBJ2-4; 8 nucleotides agree with TRBD1. Germline trimming cut 0 bases from V and 7 bases from J; bases unmatched to any gene: 2. CDR3 length: 13 residues. Germline CDR1 and CDR2: SQVTM and ANQGSEA. This CDR3 is CSVEDRTGNIQYF. CDR3 nucleotide sequence: TGCAGCGTTGAAGACAGGACAGGGAACATTCAGTACTTC. The entire variable domain, with the rest obtained from reference TRBV29-1 and TRBJ2-4, is as follows: SAVISQKPSRDICQRGTSLTIQCQVDSQVTMMFWYRQQPGQSLTLIATANQGSEATYESGFVIDKFPISRPNLTFSTLTVSNMSPEDSSIYLCSVEDRTGNIQYFGAGTRLSVL.

This clone has only one observation. The chain combines TRBV11-3 with TRBJ2-7, with 8 nucleotides matching TRBD2. The germline gives CDR1 SGHNT, CDR2 YENEEA. V lost 4 bases, J lost 3 bases, and 8 bases stayed unmatched. The CDR3 consists of 15 residues. The CDR3 DNA reads as TGTGCCAGCAGCTCTTCGGCGGGGGGCAACTACGAGCAGTACTTC. Protein sequence: CASSSSAGGNYEQYF.

This rearrangement joins TRBV5-1 to TRBJ2-2; D is perhaps TRBD1 (6 bases). Deletions cut 4 bases from V and 0 bases from J, with 13 bases between. The V gene's germline CDR1 is SGHRS and CDR2 YFSETQ. The CDR3 length is 16 residues. The CDR3 here is CASSVAGTSNTGELFF. In nucleotides, the CDR3 is TGCGCCAGCAGCGTTGCCGGGACATCGAACACCGGGGAGCTGTTTTTT.

The chain carries TRBV5-1 and TRBJ2-7, with TRBD2 identical over 8 bases. The CDR3 length is 17 residues. CDR1 and CDR2 from the germline V gene are SGHRS and YFSETQ. Trimming at V came to 0 bases and at J to 2 bases, leaving 10 bases not matched to a gene. CDR3 DNA sequence: TGCGCCAGCAGCTTGGCCATCTCAGCGGGGGAAACCTACGAGCAGTACTTC. This sequence encodes CASSLAISAGETYEQYF.

The chain couples TRBV7-8 to TRBJ1-4, with 10 positions matching TRBD1. V was pared by 8 bases and J by 7 bases, with 1 base of the junction left unmatched. In germline, CDR1 is SGHVS, CDR2 FQNEAQ. This CDR3 has 12 residues. DNA for the CDR3: TGTGCCAGCGGGACAGGGGTTGAAAAACTGTTTTTT. Translating it yields CASGTGVEKLFF. The full variable domain, in which reference TRBV7-8 and TRBJ1-4 provide the parts outside the CDR3, is GAGVSQSPRYKVAKRGQDVALRCDPISGHVSLFWYQQALGQGPEFLTYFQNEAQLDKSGLPSDRFFAERPEGSVSTLKIQRTQQEDSAVYLCASGTGVEKLFFGSGTQLSVL.

Details on this clone: The junction does not match germline at one end; this may be a read error. J is TRBJ2-1 and V is TRBV19, with TRBD2 as a possible D gene (6 bases). The CDR3 spans 13 residues. Germline CDR1 reads LNHDA; CDR2 reads SQIVND (reference sequence). The DNA for the CDR3 is TGTGCCAGTAGTATAGATGGGGTAACTAGCCGGGTCTTC. It translates to CASSIDGVTSRVF.

V gene TRBV7-2 combines with J gene TRBJ2-7, with TRBD1 identical over 9 bases. The germline gives CDR1 SGHTA, CDR2 FQGNSA. J lost 9 bases, V lost 0 bases, and 3 bases had no gene match. The CDR3 runs to 13 residues. CDR3 DNA: TGTGCCAGCAGCTTAGCGCTGGACAGGGGGCAGTACTTC. Translating it yields CASSLALDRGQYF. Complete variable domain (other parts from reference TRBV7-2 and TRBJ2-7): GAGVSQSPSNKVTEKGKDVELRCDPISGHTALYWYRQSLGQGLEFLIYFQGNSAPDKSGLPSDRFSAERTGGSVSTLTIQRTQQEDSAVYLCASSLALDRGQYFGPGTRLTVT.

The gene calls are TRBV18 and TRBJ2-1; the D call may be TRBD1 or TRBD2 (5 bases each). Germline CDR1 and CDR2: KGHSH and LQKENI. This CDR3 has 14 residues. V lost 4 bases to trimming and J lost 7 bases, with 14 bases between them. The CDR3 nucleotides read TGTGCCAGCTCACAGATAGGGACCTCTAATGAGCAGTTCTTC. This gives the protein CASSQIGTSNEQFF.

V is TRBV9 and J is TRBJ2-3; D possibly matches TRBD1 or TRBD2 (5 bases each). This CDR3 comprises 15 residues. Deletions cut 0 bases from V and 0 bases from J, with 8 bases between. Per the germline V gene, CDR1 is SGDLS and CDR2 is YYNGEE. The CDR3 bases are TGTGCCAGCAGCGTAGGGTGGGGGAGCACAGATACGCAGTATTTT. Translation: CASSVGWGSTDTQYF.

The chain has TRBV19 and TRBJ1-2; D unresolved. CDR3 length: 13 residues. The germline V gene encodes CDR1 LNHDA and CDR2 SQIVND (reference sequence). V was shortened by 8 bases and J by 0 bases, with 10 bases between the two germline ends. CDR3 nucleotide sequence: TGTGCCAGTGGAGACACCTCTAACTATGGCTACACCTTC. Translated: CASGDTSNYGYTF.

The chain employs TRBV5-1 and TRBJ2-7, with 9 bases lining up with TRBD1. Germline assignment: CDR1 SGHRS and CDR2 YFSETQ. V gave up 0 bases and J gave up 7 bases; unmatched junction bases: 2. This CDR3 is 13 amino acids long. The CDR3 bases are TGCGCCAGCAGCTTGGGACAGGGGGGTGAGCAGTACTTC. Translated: CASSLGQGGEQYF.

This clone was counted once. This chain connects TRBV30 to TRBJ2-7; D gene ambiguous. In germline, CDR1 is GTSNPN, CDR2 SVGIG (reference sequence). Trimming removed 4 bases at V and 1 base at J, with 11 bases between. The CDR3 is 13 residues long. The CDR3 protein is CAWTTQRSYEQYF. In DNA, the CDR3 is TGTGCCTGGACTACCCAACGTTCCTACGAGCAGTACTTC.

This chain's CDR3 is CASRSPTSGGGNEQFF. CDR3 sequence (DNA): TGTGCCAGCAGATCACCGACTAGCGGGGGGGGAAATGAGCAGTTCTTC. This chain links TRBV6-6 with TRBJ2-1; 14 positions agree with TRBD2. The CDR3 length is 16 residues. Germline V gene lookup returns CDR1 MNHNY and CDR2 SVGAGI (reference sequence). Germline trimming cut 6 bases from V and 7 bases from J; bases unmatched to any gene: 8.

For the CDR3, the DNA is TGTGCCAGCAGCTTTTCGGCGGTAGAGACCCAGTACTTC. Its protein is CASSFSAVETQYF. V and J are TRBV7-9 and TRBJ2-5, with no clear D. The CDR3 is made up of 13 amino acids. Between the trimmed V and J ends, which lost 3 bases and 4 bases, there was a span of 9 bases. Germline V gene data show CDR1 as SEHNR and CDR2 as FQNEAQ (reference sequence).

The rearrangement uses TRBV5-4 and TRBJ2-1, with 8 bases matching TRBD1. V shed 0 bases, J shed 9 bases, and the junction held 11 bases outside the gene matches. The CDR3 has 16 residues. Germline lookup yields CDR1 SGHNT and CDR2 YYREEE (reference sequence). This CDR3 is CASSLATGQVAFEQFF. CDR3 DNA sequence: TGTGCCAGCAGCTTGGCCACGGGACAGGTTGCTTTTGAGCAGTTCTTC.

This chain uses TRBV6-5 with TRBJ1-1, with D possibly being TRBD1 (5 bases). The CDR3 consists of 14 residues. Germline assignment: CDR1 MNHEY and CDR2 SVGAGI. V lost 5 bases and J 5 bases, leaving 15 bases between the germline ends. In DNA, the CDR3 is TGTGCCAGCAGTCTTTCCTCTGGGGGGACTGAAGCTTTCTTT. It yields the protein CASSLSSGGTEAFF.

The chain links TRBV19 to TRBJ1-2; 9 bases align to TRBD1. This CDR3 comprises 15 residues. The ends lost 5 bases at V and 4 bases at J; junction bases unmatched: 8. CDR1 and CDR2 (germline): LNHDA, SQIVND (reference sequence). CDR3 loop: CASSPPGQGLYGYTF. For the CDR3, the DNA is TGTGCCAGTAGTCCCCCGGGACAGGGCCTCTATGGCTACACCTTC.

The rearrangement links TRBV18 to TRBJ2-7, with D possibly being TRBD1 (5 bases). CDR1 is KGHSH, CDR2 LQKENI, per germline. The CDR3 consists of 13 residues. With 8 bases removed from V and 0 bases from J, the gap between germline ends came to 11 bases. CDR3 residues: CASTQGSSYEQYF. The CDR3 bases are TGTGCCAGCACCCAGGGAAGCTCCTACGAGCAGTACTTC.

This clone was seen only a few times. Other DNA sequences from this sample encode an identical CDR3 as well. J is TRBJ1-1 and V is TRBV10-2; D uncertain. V dropped 2 bases and J dropped 1 base, with 5 bases sitting between them. Germline CDR1 WSHSY, CDR2 SAAADI. The CDR3 has 13 amino acids. The CDR3 loop reads CASSEGGNTEAFF. The CDR3, as DNA: TGCGCCAGCAGTGAGGGAGGGAACACTGAAGCTTTCTTT.

This clone was seen more than once but under ten times. This sequence joins TRBV30 and TRBJ1-5; the D is unclear. The V end lost 4 bases, the J end lost 3 bases, and 10 bases lay between the germline ends. This CDR3 region has 13 residues. Germline-derived CDR1 and CDR2 are GTSNPN and SVGIG (reference sequence). The CDR3 nucleotides read TGTGCCTGGAACTATCCCCCCAATCAGCCCCAGCATTTT. Residues: CAWNYPPNQPQHF.

The rearrangement uses TRBV9 and TRBJ2-2, with unresolved D. Germline V CDR1 and CDR2: SGDLS, YYNGEE. This CDR3 comprises 15 residues. The ends were cut back, 1 base at V and 2 bases at J, with 9 bases in the middle. In DNA form, the CDR3 reads TGTGCCAGCAGCGTATCGACTTATAACACCGGGGAGCTGTTTTTT. It yields the protein CASSVSTYNTGELFF. The whole variable domain, remainder taken from reference TRBV9 and TRBJ2-2, is DSGVTQTPKHLITATGQRVTLRCSPRSGDLSVYWYQQSLDQGLQFLIQYYNGEERAKGNILERFSAQQFPDLHSELNLSSLELGDSALYFCASSVSTYNTGELFFGEGSRLTVL.

The chain combines TRBV6-6 with TRBJ2-3, with 9 bases that match TRBD2. The CDR3 length is 14 residues. CDR1 is MNHNY and CDR2 is SVGAGI in the germline V gene (reference sequence). The ends lost 6 bases at V and 5 bases at J; junction bases unmatched: 6. CDR3 protein: CASRSLAGGDTQYF. The CDR3 DNA sequence: TGTGCCAGCAGGTCACTAGCGGGTGGAGATACGCAGTATTTT.

The gene calls are TRBV9 and TRBJ1-3; tentative D call: TRBD1 (5 bases). This CDR3 has 15 amino acids. Trimming stripped 3 bases from V and 2 bases from J, with 12 bases between. The V gene's germline CDR1 is SGDLS and CDR2 YYNGEE. The DNA for the CDR3 is TGTGCCAGCAGCGCCGGGGGGAAAGCTGGAAACACCATATATTTT. Translating it yields CASSAGGKAGNTIYF.

The rearrangement links TRBV19 to TRBJ1-5; no clear D. Germline V gene data show CDR1 as LNHDA and CDR2 as SQIVND (reference sequence). V shed 5 bases and J shed 2 bases, with 16 bases lying between them. The CDR3 is made up of 16 amino acids. In DNA form, the CDR3 reads TGTGCCAGTAGTCTCCGAAGAGGGCTCGGCAATCAGCCCCAGCATTTT. Residues: CASSLRRGLGNQPQHF.